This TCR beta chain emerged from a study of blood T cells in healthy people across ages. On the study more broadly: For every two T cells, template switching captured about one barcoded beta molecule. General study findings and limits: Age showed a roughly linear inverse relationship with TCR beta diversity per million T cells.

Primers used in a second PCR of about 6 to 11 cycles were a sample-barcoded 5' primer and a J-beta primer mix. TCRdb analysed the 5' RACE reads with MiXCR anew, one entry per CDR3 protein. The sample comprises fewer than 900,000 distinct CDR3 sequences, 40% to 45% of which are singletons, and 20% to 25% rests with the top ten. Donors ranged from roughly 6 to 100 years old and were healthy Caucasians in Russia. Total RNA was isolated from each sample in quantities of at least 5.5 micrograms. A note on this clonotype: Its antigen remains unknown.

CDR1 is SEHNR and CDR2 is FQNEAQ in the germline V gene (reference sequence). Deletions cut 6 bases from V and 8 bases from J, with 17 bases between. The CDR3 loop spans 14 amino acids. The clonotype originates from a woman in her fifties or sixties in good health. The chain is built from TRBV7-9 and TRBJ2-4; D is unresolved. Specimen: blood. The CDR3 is CASSLLGSEHIQYF. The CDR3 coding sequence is TGTGCCAGCAGTCTTTTAGGATCGGAGCACATTCAGTACTTC.